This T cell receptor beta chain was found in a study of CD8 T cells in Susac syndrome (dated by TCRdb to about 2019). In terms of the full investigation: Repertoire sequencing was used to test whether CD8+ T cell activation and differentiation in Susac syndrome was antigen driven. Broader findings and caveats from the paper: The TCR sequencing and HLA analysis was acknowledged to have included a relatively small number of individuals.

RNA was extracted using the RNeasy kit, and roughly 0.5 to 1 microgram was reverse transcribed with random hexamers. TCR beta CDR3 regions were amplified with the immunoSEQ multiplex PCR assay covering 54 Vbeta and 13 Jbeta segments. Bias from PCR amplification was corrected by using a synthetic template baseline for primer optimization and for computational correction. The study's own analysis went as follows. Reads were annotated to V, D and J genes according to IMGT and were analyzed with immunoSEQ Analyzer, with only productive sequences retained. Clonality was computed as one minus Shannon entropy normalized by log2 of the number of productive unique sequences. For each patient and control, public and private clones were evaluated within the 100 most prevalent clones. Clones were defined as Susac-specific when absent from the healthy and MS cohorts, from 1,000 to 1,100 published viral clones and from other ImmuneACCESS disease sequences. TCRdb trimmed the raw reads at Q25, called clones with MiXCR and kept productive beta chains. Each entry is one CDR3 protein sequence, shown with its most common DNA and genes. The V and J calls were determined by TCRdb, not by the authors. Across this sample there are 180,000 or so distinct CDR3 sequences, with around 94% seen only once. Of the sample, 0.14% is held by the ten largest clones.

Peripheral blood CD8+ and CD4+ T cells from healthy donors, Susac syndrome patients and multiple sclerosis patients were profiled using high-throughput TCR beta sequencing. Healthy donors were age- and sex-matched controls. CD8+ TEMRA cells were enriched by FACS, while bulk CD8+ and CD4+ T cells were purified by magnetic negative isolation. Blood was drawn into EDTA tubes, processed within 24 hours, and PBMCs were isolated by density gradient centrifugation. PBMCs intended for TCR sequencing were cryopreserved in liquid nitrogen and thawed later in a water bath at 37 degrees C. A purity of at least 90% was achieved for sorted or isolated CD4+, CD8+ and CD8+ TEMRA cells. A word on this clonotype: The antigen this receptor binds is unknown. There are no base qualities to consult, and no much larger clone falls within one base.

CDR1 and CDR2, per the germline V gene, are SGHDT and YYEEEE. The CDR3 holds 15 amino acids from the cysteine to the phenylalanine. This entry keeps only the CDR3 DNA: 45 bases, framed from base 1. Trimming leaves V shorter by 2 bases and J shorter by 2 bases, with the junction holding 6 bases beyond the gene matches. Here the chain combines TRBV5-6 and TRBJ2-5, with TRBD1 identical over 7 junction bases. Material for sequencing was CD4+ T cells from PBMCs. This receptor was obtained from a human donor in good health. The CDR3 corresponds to CASSLQGQHQETQYF. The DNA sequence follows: TGTGCCAGCAGCTTACAGGGGCAACATCAAGAGACCCAGTACTTC. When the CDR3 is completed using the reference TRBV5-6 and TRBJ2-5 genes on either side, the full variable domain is DAGVTQSPTHLIKTRGQQVTLRCSPKSGHDTVSWYQQALGQGPQFIFQYYEEEERQRGNFPDRFSGHQFPNYSSELNVNALLLGDSALYLCASSLQGQHQETQYFGPGTRLLVL.